This TCR beta chain was sequenced during a study of naive and memory T cell subsets. Both TRBC1 and TRBC2 were covered by a beta constant-region primer of two equimolar oligonucleotides. The cDNA 3' end received a ligated single-stranded oligonucleotide carrying the SP2 primer and a 12-nucleotide UMI. From the UMI-ligation and nested PCR reads, TCRdb called clonotypes with MiXCR, one entry per CDR3 protein. The sample carries 130,000 to 150,000 distinct CDR3 sequences, about 15% recorded once. This clonotype was detected a few times. Its antigen remains unidentified. Study results and limitations: A few larger clonotypes appeared in naive repertoires, especially CD8, possibly memory cells re-expressing CD45RA. Naive and memory subsets had different power law exponents for TCR abundance. Over 85% of naive TCR sequences appeared only once, unlike memory subsets.

This clonotype was obtained from a human donor in good health. The source material was naive CD4+ T cells from blood.

The CDR3 DNA reads TGTGCCAGCAGTTTAGTGGGACAGGGCTTTCAGCCCCAGCATTTT. Protein: CASSLVGQGFQPQHF. V is TRBV12-3 or TRBV12-4 and J is TRBJ1-5; 9 bases align to TRBD1. The CDR3 is 15 residues long. V lost 1 base and J lost 6; bases outside the gene matches: 4.